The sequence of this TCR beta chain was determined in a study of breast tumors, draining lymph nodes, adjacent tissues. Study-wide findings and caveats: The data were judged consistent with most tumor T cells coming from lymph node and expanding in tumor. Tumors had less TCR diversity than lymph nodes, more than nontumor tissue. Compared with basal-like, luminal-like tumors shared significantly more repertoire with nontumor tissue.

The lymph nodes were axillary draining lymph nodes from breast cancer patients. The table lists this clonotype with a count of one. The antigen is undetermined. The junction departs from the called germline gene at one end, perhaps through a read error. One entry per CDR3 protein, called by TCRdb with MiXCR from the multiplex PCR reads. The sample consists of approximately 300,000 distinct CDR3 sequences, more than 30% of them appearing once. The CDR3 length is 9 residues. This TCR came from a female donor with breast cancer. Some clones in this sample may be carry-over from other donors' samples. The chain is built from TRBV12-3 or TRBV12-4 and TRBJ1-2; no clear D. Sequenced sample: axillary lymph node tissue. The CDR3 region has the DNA TGTGCCAGCAGTTTCGGTGCCGCCTTC. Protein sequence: CASSFGAAF.